The 13 T cell receptor beta chains reported below all come from one sample, sequenced in a study of T cells expressing NK-cell markers. Reanalyzing the 5' RACE reads, TCRdb keeps one entry per CDR3 protein, without DNA. The sample table includes approximately 440,000 distinct CDR3 sequences. Sequenced material: blood T cells: a sorted CD56 or NKG2C T cell subset, CD4+ or CD8+ T cells, or bulk PBMC T cells (not recorded which). The source of these receptors is a woman aged 45-60 years in good health.

The chain links TRBV5-6 to TRBJ2-7; TCRdb's D call of TRBD1 is untestable without DNA. Germline CDR1 SGHDT, CDR2 YYEEEE. The CDR3 is 11 amino acids. CDR3 region: CASSFQGEQYF.

The genes are TRBV12-3 or TRBV12-4 and TRBJ2-5. This CDR3 contains 15 residues. The CDR3 protein is CASSLGTTYQETQYF.

V and J are TRBV29-1 and TRBJ1-5. The CDR3 is 13 residues long. Germline lookup yields CDR1 SQVTM and CDR2 ANQGSEA. This CDR3 is CSVEGGDNQPQHF.

The rearrangement uses TRBV11-2 and TRBJ2-1. From germline, CDR1 is SGHAT and CDR2 FQNNGV. This CDR3 is built from 14 residues. The CDR3 region is CASSLEGSYNEQFF.

The J gene is TRBJ1-4, the V gene TRBV6-5. CDR3 length: 15 residues. Looked up from germline, CDR1 is MNHEY and CDR2 is SVGAGI. This CDR3 is CASSRNPATNEKLFF.

J is TRBJ1-5 and V is TRBV29-1; with no DNA, the TCRdb D assignment of TRBD1 cannot be verified. CDR1 is SQVTM and CDR2 is ANQGSEA in the germline V gene. The CDR3 is 13 amino acids. The CDR3 loop reads CSVRPGTDQPQHF.

The chain links TRBV5-1 to TRBJ2-1; TCRdb picks TRBD1, but there is no DNA to check that call. The CDR3 consists of 15 residues. Germline values: CDR1 SGHRS, CDR2 YFSETQ. CDR3 loop: CASSLTRGGYNEQFF.

The chain's CDR3 is CSARPPDRVRTEAFF. This rearrangement joins TRBV20-1 to TRBJ1-1; TCRdb's D gene call, TRBD1, goes unchecked for lack of DNA. The CDR3 totals 15 residues. Looked up from germline, CDR1 is DFQATT and CDR2 is SNEGSKA (reference sequence).

The chain carries TRBV29-1 and TRBJ1-5; TCRdb's D gene call, TRBD1, goes unchecked for lack of DNA. The CDR3 is made up of 12 amino acids. Germline-derived CDR1 and CDR2 are SQVTM and ANQGSEA. This CDR3 is CSVKQGNQPQHF.

The CDR3 sequence is CSASLGGVFTDTQYF. V and J are TRBV20-1 and TRBJ2-3; TCRdb's D call of TRBD1 is untestable without DNA. The CDR3 totals 15 residues. The germline CDR1 and CDR2 sequences are DFQATT and SNEGSKA (reference sequence).

The chain recombines TRBV29-1 with TRBJ1-1. CDR1 is SQVTM, CDR2 ANQGSEA, per germline. This CDR3 has 13 residues. The CDR3 sequence is CSVREGPGTEAFF.

This chain joins TRBV20-1 and TRBJ2-1; without DNA, the TCRdb call of TRBD2 cannot be checked. Germline CDR1 is DFQATT and CDR2 is SNEGSKA (reference sequence). This CDR3 has 15 residues. CDR3 region: CSPLPGGGPSREQFF.

This chain uses TRBV12-3 or TRBV12-4 with TRBJ2-3; the TCRdb call, TRBD1, lacks DNA for checking. The CDR3 spans 16 residues. The CDR3 sequence is CASSTIEFTGIDTQYF.